This TCR beta chain came from a study of cytomegalovirus exposure and HLA in healthy donors. The study, taken as a whole, reports: Sequencing depth across donors, presence/absence analyses assumed, was roughly uniform. Accurate prediction of most subjects' HLA-A and HLA-B alleles from TCR beta sequences was reported.

Germline values: CDR1 SEHNR, CDR2 FQNEAQ (reference sequence). The CDR3 covers 15 residues. Turning to this clone: Antigen: not known. The junction does not match germline at one end; this may be a read error.

13 Jbeta primers and 60 Vbeta primers were used for the PCR. Clones were read by immunoSEQ multiplex PCR, and TCRdb kept only the in-frame ones, dropping some. This table has about 220,000 clones, about 77% appearing once. The clonotype comes from a woman aged 25 to 39 in good health and CMV-seronegative. This chain connects TRBV7-9 to TRBJ2-7, with a weak D call TRBD1 (6 bases). Sequences were obtained from PBMCs. CDR3 bases: TGTTCCAGCAGCTCCACCGACAGGATTACCTACGAGCAGTACTTC. It specifies CSSSSTDRITYEQYF.